This record covers a single T cell receptor (beta chain). These data originate in a study of blood T cells in healthy people across ages. CDR3 size: 15 residues. Trimming pared 6 bases from V and 7 bases from J, leaving 18 bases between. The use of a sample-barcoded 5' primer and a J-beta primer mix characterized a second PCR of roughly 6 to 11 cycles. Tagging of each cDNA molecule was performed by a template-switch adaptor with 12 random nucleotides. TCRdb itself ran the 5' RACE reads through MiXCR, one entry per CDR3 protein. Of around 1.7 million distinct CDR3 sequences listed, roughly 27% are singletons.

The material sequenced was blood. The clonotype was recovered from a woman in her 30s in good health. This sequence joins TRBV12-3 or TRBV12-4 and TRBJ1-4; tentative D call: TRBD1 (6 bases). CDR3 coding DNA: TGTGCCAGCAGCCGTCCACAGGGAGGGGCTGAAAAACTGTTTTTT. Its protein is CASSRPQGGAEKLFF.